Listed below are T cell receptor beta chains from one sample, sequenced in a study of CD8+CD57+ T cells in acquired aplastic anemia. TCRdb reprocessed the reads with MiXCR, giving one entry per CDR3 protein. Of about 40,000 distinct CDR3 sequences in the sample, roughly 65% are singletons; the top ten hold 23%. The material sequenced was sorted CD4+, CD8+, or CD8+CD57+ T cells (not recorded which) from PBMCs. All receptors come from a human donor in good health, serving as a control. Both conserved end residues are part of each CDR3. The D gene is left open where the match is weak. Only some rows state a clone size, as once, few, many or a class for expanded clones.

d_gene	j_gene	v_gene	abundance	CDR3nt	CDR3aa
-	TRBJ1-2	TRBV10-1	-	TGCGCCAGCTGCTCCGAGCCAGTTAACTATGGCTACACCTTC	CASCSEPVNYGYTF
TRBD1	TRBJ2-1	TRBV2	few	TGTGCCAGCAGCGGGGACAGGGTTAGTTACAATGAGCAGTTCTTC	CASSGDRVSYNEQFF
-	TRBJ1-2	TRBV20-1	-	TGCAGTGCTAGAGTTTTGGGGGGCTTTGGTCATGGCTACACCTTC	CSARVLGGFGHGYTF
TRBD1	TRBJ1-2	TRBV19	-	TGTGCCAGTAGTCGTGGACAGGGAGGATATGGCTACACCTTC	CASSRGQGGYGYTF
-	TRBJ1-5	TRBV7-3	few	TGTGCCAGCAGCTTAACAGGGCAGCCCCAGCATTTT	CASSLTGQPQHF
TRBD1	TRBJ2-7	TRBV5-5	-	TGTGCCAGCAGCTCGGTGGACAGGGTCCGCGAGCAGTACTTC	CASSSVDRVREQYF
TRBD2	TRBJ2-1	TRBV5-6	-	TGTGCCAGCAGCTTGGGTAGCGGGGGCCCTTACAGTGAGCAGTTCTTC	CASSLGSGGPYSEQFF
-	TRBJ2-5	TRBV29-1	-	TGCAGCGTTGGGACGGAAATCGGCGAGACCCAGTACTTC	CSVGTEIGETQYF
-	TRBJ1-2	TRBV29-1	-	TGCAGCGTTATGATGAGGAGTAACTATGGCTACACCTTC	CSVMMRSNYGYTF
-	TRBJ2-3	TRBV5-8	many	TGTGCCAGCAGCTTAAAGGCAGGACTCACAGATACGCAGTATTTT	CASSLKAGLTDTQYF
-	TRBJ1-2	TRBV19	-	TGTGCCAGCAGCTTAGATGGGGGCGTGGGATATGGCTACACCTTC	CASSLDGGVGYGYTF
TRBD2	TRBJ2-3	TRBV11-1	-	TGTGCCAGCAGCTTAGGTGTTCTAGCGGGAGTCACAGATACGCAGTATTTT	CASSLGVLAGVTDTQYF
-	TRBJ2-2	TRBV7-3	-	TGTGCCAGCAGCTCAGATAACAGGGCGTCCGGGGAGCTGTTTTTT	CASSSDNRASGELFF
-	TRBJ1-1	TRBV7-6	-	TGTGCCAGCAGCGCCCTCGGGGGTTACAGGGATGAAGCTTTCTTC	CASSALGGYRDEAFF
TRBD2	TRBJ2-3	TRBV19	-	TGTGCCGGTAGTGCCCTACTAGCGGGGTTCGGGGATACGCAGTATTTT	CAGSALLAGFGDTQYF
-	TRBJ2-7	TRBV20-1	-	TGCAGTGCTAGAGACGGACAGCGGATGACCTACGAGCAGTACTTC	CSARDGQRMTYEQYF
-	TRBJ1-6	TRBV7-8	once	TGTGCCAGCAGCTTAGCGGGGAATGGTAATTCACCCCTCCACTTT	CASSLAGNGNSPLHF
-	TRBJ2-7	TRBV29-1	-	TGCAGCGTTACCGGAGGCTACGAGCAGTACTTC	CSVTGGYEQYF
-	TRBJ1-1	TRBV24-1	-	TGTGCCACCAGTGATTTGAGCAGCGAAGCTTTCTTT	CATSDLSSEAFF
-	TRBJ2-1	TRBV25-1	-	TGTGCCAGCAGTGAATATCGAGGGCCGATAGCTGAGCAGTTCTTC	CASSEYRGPIAEQFF
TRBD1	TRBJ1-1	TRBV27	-	TGTGCCAGCAGTTTACAGGGGGTTACTGAAGCTTTCTTT	CASSLQGVTEAFF
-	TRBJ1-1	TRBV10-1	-	TGCGCCAGCAGTGGGGCCACCCTGAACACTGAAGCTTTCTTT	CASSGATLNTEAFF
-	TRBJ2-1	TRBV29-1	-	TGCAGCGTTGTGGGGCGCAAGGAAAATGAGCAGTTCTTC	CSVVGRKENEQFF
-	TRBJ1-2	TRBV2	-	TGTGCCAGCAGTGAATCGGGGGCCTATGGCTACACCTTC	CASSESGAYGYTF
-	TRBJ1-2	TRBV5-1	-	TGCGCCAGCAGCCATGGACCCGAATCCTATGGCTACACCTTC	CASSHGPESYGYTF
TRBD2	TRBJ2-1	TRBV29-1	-	TGCAGCGCCGGGGGGTTCTCCTACAATGAGCAGTTCTTC	CSAGGFSYNEQFF
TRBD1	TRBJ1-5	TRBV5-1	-	TGCGCCAGCAGCTTGACGGGACAGAGCAATCAGCCCCAGCATTTT	CASSLTGQSNQPQHF
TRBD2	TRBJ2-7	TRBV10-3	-	TGTGCCATCAGGCCGGGACTAGCGGGATCAGAGTACTTC	CAIRPGLAGSEYF
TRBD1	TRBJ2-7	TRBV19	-	TGTGCCAGTAGTATAGACAGGGACAGCTCCTACGAGCAGTACTTC	CASSIDRDSSYEQYF
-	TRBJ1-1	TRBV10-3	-	TGTGCCACCTACAGGGACCTGAACACTGAAGCTTTCTTT	CATYRDLNTEAFF
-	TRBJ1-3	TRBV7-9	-	TGTGCCAGCAGCTTAGACACTGGAAACACCATATATTTT	CASSLDTGNTIYF
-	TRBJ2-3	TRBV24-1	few	TGTGCCACCAGTGCCCGGGCCCGTAGCACAGATACGCAGTATTTT	CATSARARSTDTQYF
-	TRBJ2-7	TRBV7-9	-	TGTGCCAGCAGCCCGGGACACCTCTACGAGCAGTACTTC	CASSPGHLYEQYF
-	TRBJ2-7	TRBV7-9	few	TGTGCCAGCAACTTAGAAGGTTACAGGGACTACAAGCAGTACTTC	CASNLEGYRDYKQYF
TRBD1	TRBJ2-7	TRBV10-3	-	TGTGCCATCAGTGACCCCGGACAGGTCTCCTACGAGCAGTACTTC	CAISDPGQVSYEQYF
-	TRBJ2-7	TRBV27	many	TGTGCCAGCAGTTTGGTAATCAGGGCCGACGAGCAGTACTTC	CASSLVIRADEQYF
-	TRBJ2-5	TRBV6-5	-	TGTGCCAGCAGTTACGAAGAGACCCAGTACTTC	CASSYEETQYF
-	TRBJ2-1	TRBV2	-	TGTGCCAGCAGTGGGCGACCGGACGGATACAATGGGCAGTTCTTC	CASSGRPDGYNGQFF
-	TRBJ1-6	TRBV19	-	TGTGCCAGTAGTTACAGCAATTCACCCCTCCACTTT	CASSYSNSPLHF
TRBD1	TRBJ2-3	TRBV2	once	TGTGCCAGCAGGTTGGGACAGACCACAGATACGCAGTATTTT	CASRLGQTTDTQYF
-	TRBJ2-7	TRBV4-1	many	TGCGCCAGCAGCCAGCGACGGGCCGGGGAGCAGTACTTC	CASSQRRAGEQYF
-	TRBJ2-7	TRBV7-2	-	TGTGCCAGCAGCTTACCGGTGGCGTACGAGCAGTACTTC	CASSLPVAYEQYF
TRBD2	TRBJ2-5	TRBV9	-	TGTGCCAGCAGCTATCAACGAGGCCTAGCGGGGGGCCAGGAAGAGACCCAGTACTTC	CASSYQRGLAGGQEETQYF
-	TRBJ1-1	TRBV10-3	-	TGTGCCATCAGTGGTCAGGTGAACACTGAAGCTTTCTTT	CAISGQVNTEAFF
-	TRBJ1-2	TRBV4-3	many	TGCGCCAGCAGCCAAGATCGGGACACCAACTATGGCTACACCTTC	CASSQDRDTNYGYTF
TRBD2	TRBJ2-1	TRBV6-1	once	TGTGCCAGCATTCCAACCGGGACTAGCGGGGTAAACAATGAGCAGTTCTTC	CASIPTGTSGVNNEQFF
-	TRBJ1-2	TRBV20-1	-	TGCAGTGCTAGAGAAGGACTCGATGGCTACACCTTC	CSAREGLDGYTF
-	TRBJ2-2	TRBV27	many	TGTGCCAGCAGTTTTAGCGTGGGGGGCGGGGAGCTGTTTTTT	CASSFSVGGGELFF
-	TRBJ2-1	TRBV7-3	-	TGTGCCAGCAGCCAGAGACCGGGGCCCAACAATGAGCAGTTCTTC	CASSQRPGPNNEQFF
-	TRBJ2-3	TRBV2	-	TGTGCCAGCAGTGAAAGGGGGGCGAGCACAGATACGCAGTATTTT	CASSERGASTDTQYF
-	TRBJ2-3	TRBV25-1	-	TGTGCCAGCAGTGAAGCTCCCCCCGGGGTTACGCAGTATTTT	CASSEAPPGVTQYF
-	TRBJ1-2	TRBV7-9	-	TGTGCCATAGTGGGACGAGTACGCGGCTACACCTTC	CAIVGRVRGYTF
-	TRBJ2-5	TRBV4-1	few	TGCGCCAGCAGCCAGCCATACCTCAGGGTTGGGGAGACCCAGTACTTC	CASSQPYLRVGETQYF